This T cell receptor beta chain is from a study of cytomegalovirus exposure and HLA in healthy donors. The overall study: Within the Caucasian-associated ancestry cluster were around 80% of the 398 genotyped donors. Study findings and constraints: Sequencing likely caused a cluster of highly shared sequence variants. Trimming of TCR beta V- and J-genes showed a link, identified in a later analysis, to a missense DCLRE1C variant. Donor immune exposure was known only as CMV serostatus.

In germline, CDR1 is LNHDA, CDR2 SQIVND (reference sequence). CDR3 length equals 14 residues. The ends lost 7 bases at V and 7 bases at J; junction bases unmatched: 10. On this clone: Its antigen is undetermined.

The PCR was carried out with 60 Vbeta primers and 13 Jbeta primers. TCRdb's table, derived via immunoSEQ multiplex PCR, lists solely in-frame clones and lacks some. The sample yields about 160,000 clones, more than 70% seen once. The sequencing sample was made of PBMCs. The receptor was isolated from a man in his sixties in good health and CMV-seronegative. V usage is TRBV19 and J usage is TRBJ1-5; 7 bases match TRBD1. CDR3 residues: CASNLRDSGQPQHF. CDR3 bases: TGTGCCAGTAATCTAAGGGACAGTGGACAGCCCCAGCATTTT.